This T cell receptor beta chain is from a study of T cells in localized non-small cell lung cancer. Produced via immunoSEQ multiplex PCR; TCRdb's table is partial and in-frame only. The sample holds almost 65,000 clones, under 90% seen once. CDR3 length: 15 residues. Germline loops: CDR1 MNHNS, CDR2 SASEGT. Trimming took off 4 bases at V and 2 bases at J, with 15 bases between the two ends. This TCR was sampled from a woman between 35 and 75 years old with stage I lung adenocarcinoma. The source material was peripheral blood, sampled before any cancer treatment. V usage is TRBV6-1 and J usage is TRBJ2-7, with D possibly being TRBD2 (7 bases). The DNA for the CDR3 is TGTGCCAGCAGTGCCCTAACGGGGGGCCCCTACGAGCAGTACTTC. It is translated as CASSALTGGPYEQYF.